This TCR beta chain was recorded in a study of T cells after yellow fever vaccination. Study-wide results and caveats: Post-booster samples contained most primary-vaccination clones (around 96% CD4, approximately 88% CD8).

TCRdb re-analysed the 5' RACE reads in MiXCR, keeping a single row per CDR3 protein. This repertoire shows approximately 300,000 distinct CDR3 sequences, about 6.9% found once; its top ten account for over 15%. The CDR3 consists of 18 residues. J was trimmed by 4 bases and V by 4 bases; bases with no gene match: 9. The V gene's germline CDR1 is SGHRS and CDR2 YFSETQ. This clonotype appeared many times. Its antigen is not identified. This rearrangement joins TRBV5-1 to TRBJ2-1, with 15 bases matching TRBD2. This TCR came from a young man who received the YFV17D yellow fever vaccine. Sequenced here: PBMCs, sampled about 49 days after the first yellow fever vaccination. The CDR3 spells CASSPGLAGGLKYNEQFF. CDR3 bases: TGCGCCAGCAGCCCCGGACTAGCGGGGGGGCTGAAATACAATGAGCAGTTCTTC.